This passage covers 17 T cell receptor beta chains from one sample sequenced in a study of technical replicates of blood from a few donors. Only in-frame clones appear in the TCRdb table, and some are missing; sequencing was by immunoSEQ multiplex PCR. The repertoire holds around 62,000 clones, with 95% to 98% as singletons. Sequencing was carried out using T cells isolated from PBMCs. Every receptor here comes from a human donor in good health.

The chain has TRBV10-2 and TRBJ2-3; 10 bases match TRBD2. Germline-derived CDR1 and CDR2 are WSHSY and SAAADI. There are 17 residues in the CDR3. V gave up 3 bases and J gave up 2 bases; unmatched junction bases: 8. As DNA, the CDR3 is TGCGCCAGCAGTGATCAGCAAGGACTAGCGGTCACAGATACGCAGTATTTT. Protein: CASSDQQGLAVTDTQYF.

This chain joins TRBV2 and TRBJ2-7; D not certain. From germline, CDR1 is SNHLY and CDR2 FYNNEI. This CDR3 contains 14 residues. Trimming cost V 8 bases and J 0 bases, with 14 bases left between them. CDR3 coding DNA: TGTGCCAGCTCACCACCCCAAGCCTCCTACGAGCAGTACTTC. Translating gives CASSPPQASYEQYF.

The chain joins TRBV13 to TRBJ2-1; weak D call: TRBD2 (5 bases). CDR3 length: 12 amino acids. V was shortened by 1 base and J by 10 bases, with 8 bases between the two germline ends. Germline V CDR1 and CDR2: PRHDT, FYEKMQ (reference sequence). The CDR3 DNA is TGTGCCAGCAGCTTAGATCCGGGAGAGCAGTTCTTC. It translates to CASSLDPGEQFF.

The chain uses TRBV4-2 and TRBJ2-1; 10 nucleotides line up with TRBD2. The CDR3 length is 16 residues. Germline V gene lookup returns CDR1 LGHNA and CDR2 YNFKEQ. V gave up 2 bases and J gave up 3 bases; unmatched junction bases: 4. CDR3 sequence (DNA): TGTGCCAGCAGCCAACTAGCGGGAGATCTCTACAATGAGCAGTTCTTC. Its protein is CASSQLAGDLYNEQFF.

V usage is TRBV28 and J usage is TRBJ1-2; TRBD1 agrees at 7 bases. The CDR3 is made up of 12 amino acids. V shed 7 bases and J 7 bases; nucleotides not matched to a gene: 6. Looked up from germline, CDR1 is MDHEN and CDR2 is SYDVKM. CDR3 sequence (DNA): TGTGCCAGCATAACAGGGGAAGGTGGCTACACCTTC. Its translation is CASITGEGGYTF.

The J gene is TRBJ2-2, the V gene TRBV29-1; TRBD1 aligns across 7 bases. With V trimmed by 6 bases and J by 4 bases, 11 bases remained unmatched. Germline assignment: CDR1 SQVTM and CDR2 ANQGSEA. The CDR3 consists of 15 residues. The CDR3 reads CSVLQGTIITGELFF. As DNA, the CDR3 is TGCAGCGTGTTACAGGGGACGATAATCACCGGGGAGCTGTTTTTT.

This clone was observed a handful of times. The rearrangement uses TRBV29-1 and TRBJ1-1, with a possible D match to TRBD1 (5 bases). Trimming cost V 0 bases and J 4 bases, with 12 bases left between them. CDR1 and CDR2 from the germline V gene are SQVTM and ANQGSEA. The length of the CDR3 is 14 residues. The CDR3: CSVEDPGIGTEAFF. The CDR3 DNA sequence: TGCAGCGTTGAAGACCCAGGGATCGGCACTGAAGCTTTCTTT.

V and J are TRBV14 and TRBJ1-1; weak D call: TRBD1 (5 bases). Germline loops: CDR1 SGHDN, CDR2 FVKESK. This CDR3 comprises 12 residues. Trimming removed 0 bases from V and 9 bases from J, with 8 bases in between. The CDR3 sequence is CASSQEGVKAFF. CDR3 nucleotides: TGTGCCAGCAGCCAAGAAGGGGTGAAAGCTTTCTTT. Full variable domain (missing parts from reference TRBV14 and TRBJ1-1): EAGVTQFPSHSVIEKGQTVTLRCDPISGHDNLYWYRRVMGKEIKFLLHFVKESKQDESGMPNNRFLAERTGGTYSTLKVQPAELEDSGVYFCASSQEGVKAFFGQGTRLTVV.

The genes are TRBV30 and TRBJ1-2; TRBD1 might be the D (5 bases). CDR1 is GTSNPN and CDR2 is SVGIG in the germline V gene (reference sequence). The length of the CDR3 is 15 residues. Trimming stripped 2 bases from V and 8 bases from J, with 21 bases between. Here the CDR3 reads CAWSTFLSGGNGYTF. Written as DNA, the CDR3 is TGTGCCTGGAGTACTTTTCTCTCCGGGGGGAACGGCTACACCTTC.

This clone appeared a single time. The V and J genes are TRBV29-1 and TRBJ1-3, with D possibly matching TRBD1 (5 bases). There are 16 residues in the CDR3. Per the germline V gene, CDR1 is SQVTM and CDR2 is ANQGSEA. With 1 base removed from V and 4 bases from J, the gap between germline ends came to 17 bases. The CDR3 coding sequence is TGCAGCGTTGAAGTATGGGCAGGGCGGTCCGGAAACACCATATATTTT. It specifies CSVEVWAGRSGNTIYF.

CDR3 DNA: TGTGCCTCCCCGATAGTCGGGGAGCTGTTTTTT. Protein sequence: CASPIVGELFF. The chain joins TRBV30 to TRBJ2-2; unclear D gene. The CDR3 length is 11 residues. Germline-derived CDR1 and CDR2 are GTSNPN and SVGIG (reference sequence). Between the trimmed V and J ends, which lost 7 bases and 7 bases, there was a span of 10 bases.

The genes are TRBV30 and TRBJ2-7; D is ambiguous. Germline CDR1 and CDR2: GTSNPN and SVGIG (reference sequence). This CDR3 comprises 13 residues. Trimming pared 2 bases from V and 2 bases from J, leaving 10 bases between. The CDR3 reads CAWSLSSPYEQYF. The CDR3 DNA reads TGTGCCTGGAGTTTATCAAGCCCCTACGAGCAGTACTTC.

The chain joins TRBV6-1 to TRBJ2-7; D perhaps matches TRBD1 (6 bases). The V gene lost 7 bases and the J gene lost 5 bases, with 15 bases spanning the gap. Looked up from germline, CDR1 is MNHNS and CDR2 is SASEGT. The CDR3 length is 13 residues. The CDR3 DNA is TGTGCCAGCAAGTCCCTGGGGGCTGACGAGCAGTACTTC. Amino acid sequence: CASKSLGADEQYF.

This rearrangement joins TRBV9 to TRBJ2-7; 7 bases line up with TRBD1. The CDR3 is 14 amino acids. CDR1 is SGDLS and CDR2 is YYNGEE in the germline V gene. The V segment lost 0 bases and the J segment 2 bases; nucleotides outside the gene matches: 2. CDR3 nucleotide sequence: TGTGCCAGCAGCGTAGAAGGGGGCCCCTACGAGCAGTACTTC. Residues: CASSVEGGPYEQYF.

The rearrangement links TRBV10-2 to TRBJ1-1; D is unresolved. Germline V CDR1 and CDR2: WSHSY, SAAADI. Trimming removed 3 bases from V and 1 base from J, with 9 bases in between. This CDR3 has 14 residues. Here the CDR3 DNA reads TGCGCCAGCAGTGAAACGAGGTCGAACACTGAAGCTTTCTTT. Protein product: CASSETRSNTEAFF.

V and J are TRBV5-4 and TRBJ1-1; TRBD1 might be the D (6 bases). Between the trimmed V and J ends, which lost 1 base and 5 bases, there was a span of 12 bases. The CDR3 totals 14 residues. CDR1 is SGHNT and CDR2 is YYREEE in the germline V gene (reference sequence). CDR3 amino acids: CASSLPGHGTEAFF. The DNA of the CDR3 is TGTGCCAGCAGCTTGCCGGGACACGGGACTGAAGCTTTCTTT.

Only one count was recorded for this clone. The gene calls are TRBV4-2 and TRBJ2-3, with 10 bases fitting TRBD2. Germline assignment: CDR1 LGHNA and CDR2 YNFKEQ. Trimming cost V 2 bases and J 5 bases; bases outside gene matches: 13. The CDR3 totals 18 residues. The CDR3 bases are TGTGCCAGCAGCCAATCCGGGACTAGCGTGCCTGAGGAAGATACGCAGTATTTT. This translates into CASSQSGTSVPEEDTQYF.